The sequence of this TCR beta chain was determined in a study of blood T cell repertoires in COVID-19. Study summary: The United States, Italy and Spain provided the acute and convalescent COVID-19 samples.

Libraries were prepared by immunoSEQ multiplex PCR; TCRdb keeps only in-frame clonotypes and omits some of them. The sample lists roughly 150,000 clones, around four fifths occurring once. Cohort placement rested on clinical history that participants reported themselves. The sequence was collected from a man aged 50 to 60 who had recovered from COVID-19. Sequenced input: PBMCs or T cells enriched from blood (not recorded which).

CDR3 in DNA: TGTGCCACCAGCAAGGGACAGGGGGACTGGGAGCTGTTTTTT. Its protein is CATSKGQGDWELFF. V gene TRBV15 combines with J gene TRBJ2-2; 11 bases align to TRBD1. The germline V gene encodes CDR1 LNHNV and CDR2 YYDKDF (reference sequence). There are 14 residues in the CDR3. J gave up 9 bases and V 4 bases, and 4 bases lay outside the gene matches.